This passage covers 22 T cell receptor beta chains from one sample sequenced in a study of T cell clones after liver transplantation. Using immunoSEQ multiplex PCR, the repertoire was profiled, and TCRdb retains in-frame clones only, with some absent. The sample lists around 60,000 clones; roughly two thirds were seen once. The sample was CD4+ T cells from blood, taken before liver transplant. The receptors shown here come from a human donor who received a liver transplant.

The table lists this clone with a count of one. The CDR3 loop reads CATYPGQLNTEAFF. The CDR3 nucleotides read TGTGCCACCTATCCGGGACAGTTGAACACTGAAGCTTTCTTT. The V and J genes are TRBV10-3 and TRBJ1-1; 7 bases match TRBD1. The CDR3 is made up of 14 amino acids. Germline V lookup: CDR1 ENHRY, CDR2 SYGVKD. The V gene end was trimmed by 10 bases and the J gene end by 0 bases; junction bases not matched to a gene: 8.

The genes are TRBV19 and TRBJ1-1, with D possibly matching TRBD1 (5 bases). Between the trimmed V and J ends, which lost 3 bases and 3 bases, there was a span of 8 bases. The CDR3 runs 13 residues. Germline V lookup: CDR1 LNHDA, CDR2 SQIVND (reference sequence). The CDR3 reads CASSIGGDTEAFF. As DNA, the CDR3 is TGTGCCAGTAGTATTGGGGGGGACACTGAAGCTTTCTTT.

V usage is TRBV2 and J usage is TRBJ1-4; 8 bases line up with TRBD1. Germline V gives CDR1 SNHLY, CDR2 FYNNEI. CDR3 length: 14 residues. The ends lost 6 bases at V and 7 bases at J; junction bases unmatched: 7. The CDR3 is CASRVRDRGEKLFF. CDR3 in DNA: TGTGCCAGCAGGGTGCGAGACAGGGGTGAAAAACTGTTTTTT.

This clone has a single count. The rearrangement joins TRBV5-1 to TRBJ2-7, with D hard to call. Per the germline V gene, CDR1 is SGHRS and CDR2 is YFSETQ. Trimming stripped 5 bases from V and 7 bases from J, with 19 bases between. CDR3 size: 14 residues. In nucleotides, the CDR3 is TGCGCCAGCAGTGATCCCAGGCTCCCTGAGGAGCAGTACTTC. The encoded protein is CASSDPRLPEEQYF.

The chain carries TRBV28 and TRBJ2-2, with D maybe TRBD1 (5 bases). The V end lost 7 bases, the J end lost 4 bases, and 7 bases lay between the germline ends. Germline V gene data show CDR1 as MDHEN and CDR2 as SYDVKM. CDR3 length: 12 amino acids. Written as DNA, the CDR3 is TGTGCCAGCACAGGGTTCACCGGGGAGCTGTTTTTT. It yields the protein CASTGFTGELFF.

The V gene is TRBV27, the J gene TRBJ1-2, with TRBD1 as a possible D gene (5 bases). Germline CDR1 reads MNHEY; CDR2 reads SMNVEV (reference sequence). V lost 6 bases and J 6 bases, leaving 20 bases between the germline ends. The CDR3 length is 15 residues. The CDR3 DNA is TGTGCCAGCAGAAGCCCTTCGGGGGAAGTGGATGGCTACACCTTC. Encoded protein: CASRSPSGEVDGYTF.

The gene calls are TRBV5-6 and TRBJ1-5; possible D gene TRBD1, 6 bases. Germline lookup yields CDR1 SGHDT and CDR2 YYEEEE. The length of the CDR3 is 16 residues. Trimming removed 3 bases at V and 4 bases at J, with 17 bases between. CDR3 loop: CASSWMDSRKNQPQHF. Written as DNA, the CDR3 is TGTGCCAGCAGCTGGATGGACAGTAGGAAGAATCAGCCCCAGCATTTT.

In its sample, this clone was seen once. The chain has TRBV18 and TRBJ2-2; TRBD1 matches at 7 bases. The CDR3 is 16 amino acids. With V trimmed by 5 bases and J by 6 bases, 12 bases remained unmatched. Germline assignment: CDR1 KGHSH and CDR2 LQKENI. Here the CDR3 reads CASSSLSTGQAGELFF. The CDR3 nucleotides are TGTGCCAGCTCATCCCTTTCGACAGGGCAAGCCGGGGAGCTGTTTTTT.

This clone was observed a handful of times. The rearrangement links TRBV21-1 to TRBJ1-4; the listed D gene, TRBD1, was not tested against the DNA. TRBV21-1 is deemed a pseudogene. The CDR3 runs to 12 residues. CDR3 DNA: TGTGCCAGACAGGGGGCTAATGAAAAACTGTTTTTT. It specifies CARQGANEKLFF.

This clone showed up just a few times. The V gene is TRBV6-1, the J gene TRBJ1-6, with 7 bases aligning to TRBD1. Germline assignment: CDR1 MNHNS and CDR2 SASEGT. V was pared by 7 bases and J by 14 bases, with 8 bases of the junction left unmatched. The CDR3 spans 12 residues. The CDR3 protein is CASTQGTVALHF. CDR3 bases: TGTGCCAGCACACAGGGGACCGTAGCCCTCCACTTT.

The J gene is TRBJ1-1, the V gene TRBV30, with a tentative D call TRBD1 (5 bases). The CDR3 is 13 residues long. V was clipped by 4 bases and J by 4 bases, with 13 bases between them. Germline CDR1 reads GTSNPN; CDR2 reads SVGIG (reference sequence). The CDR3 DNA reads TGTGCCTGGACCCAAGTAAGGGGCACTGAAGCTTTCTTT. Its translation: CAWTQVRGTEAFF. Filled out from reference TRBV30 and TRBJ1-1, the complete variable domain reads SQTIHQWPATLVQPVGSPLSLECTVEGTSNPNLYWYRQAAGRGLQLLFYSVGIGQISSEVPQNLSASRPQDRQFILSSKKLLLSDSGFYLCAWTQVRGTEAFFGQGTRLTVV.

This clone was counted between two and nine times. V gene TRBV2 combines with J gene TRBJ1-6, with TRBD1 as a possible D gene (5 bases). The length of the CDR3 is 14 residues. The germline V and J ends were trimmed by 7 bases and 9 bases, with 16 bases remaining between them. Per the germline V gene, CDR1 is SNHLY and CDR2 is FYNNEI. As DNA, the CDR3 is TGTGCCAGCAAGGGGAGGGAGAGCCCTTCACCCCTCCACTTT. Its protein is CASKGRESPSPLHF.

The chain has TRBV28 and TRBJ1-1; TRBD1 matches 9 bases. Germline trimming cut 7 bases from V and 3 bases from J; bases unmatched to any gene: 6. CDR3 size: 14 residues. Germline lookup yields CDR1 MDHEN and CDR2 SYDVKM. The DNA of the CDR3 is TGTGCCAGCAAACAGGGGGCGGGAGACACTGAAGCTTTCTTT. Translated, it gives CASKQGAGDTEAFF.

The chain is built from TRBV19 and TRBJ1-5; no firm D call. Germline CDR1 and CDR2: LNHDA and SQIVND (reference sequence). The CDR3 contains 15 residues. Trimming removed 1 base at V and 3 bases at J, with 10 bases between. CDR3 nucleotides: TGTGCCAGTAGTATAGTGGAGTTCTCCAATCAGCCCCAGCATTTT. Its translation: CASSIVEFSNQPQHF.

This chain connects TRBV28 to TRBJ1-2, with 8 positions matching TRBD1. The CDR3 is made up of 16 amino acids. V gave up 7 bases and J gave up 4 bases; unmatched junction bases: 14. Germline V gene data show CDR1 as MDHEN and CDR2 as SYDVKM. CDR3 in amino acids: CASIHPGEGQAYGYTF. Written as DNA, the CDR3 is TGTGCCAGCATCCACCCTGGAGAGGGACAGGCCTATGGCTACACCTTC.

The V call is TRBV19, the J call TRBJ1-6; D call uncertain. V shed 4 bases and J shed 6 bases, with 10 bases lying between them. This CDR3 has 14 residues. Germline CDR1 reads LNHDA; CDR2 reads SQIVND (reference sequence). The CDR3 coding sequence is TGTGCCAGTAGTACTCGGGAGTTTAATTCACCCCTCCACTTT. This gives the protein CASSTREFNSPLHF.

J is TRBJ1-6 and V is TRBV5-1, with a weak D call TRBD1 (6 bases). Trimming took 1 base from V and 8 from J, leaving 13 bases between them. The germline gives CDR1 SGHRS, CDR2 YFSETQ. This CDR3 is built from 15 residues. The CDR3 reads CASSLTGGGDSPLHF. The CDR3 nucleotides read TGCGCCAGCAGCTTGACGGGAGGGGGGGATTCACCCCTCCACTTT.

This clone was detected once. The chain uses TRBV7-2 and TRBJ2-3; TRBD1 matches at 9 bases. The CDR3 extends over 18 amino acids. The V gene's germline CDR1 is SGHTA and CDR2 FQGNSA. V trimming: 4 bases; J trimming: 2 bases; junction bases outside the gene matches: 13. This CDR3 reads CASSSLTGTGRATDTQYF. CDR3 coding DNA: TGTGCCAGCAGCTCGCTTACCGGGACAGGGAGGGCCACAGATACGCAGTATTTT.

V usage is TRBV15 and J usage is TRBJ2-1; a possible D gene is TRBD2 (6 bases). The CDR3 runs 16 residues. The V and J ends lost 1 base and 7 bases respectively, with 17 bases between them. Germline V gene lookup returns CDR1 LNHNV and CDR2 YYDKDF (reference sequence). As DNA, the CDR3 is TGTGCCACCAGCAGAGTGAAGGGATGGGGGGAAAATGAGCAGTTCTTC. This translates into CATSRVKGWGENEQFF. Full variable domain (remainder filled in from reference TRBV15 and TRBJ2-1): DAMVIQNPRYQVTQFGKPVTLSCSQTLNHNVMYWYQQKSSQAPKLLFHYYDKDFNNEADTPDNFQSRRPNTSFCFLDIRSPGLGDTAMYLCATSRVKGWGENEQFFGPGTRLTVL.

The rearrangement uses TRBV30 and TRBJ2-2, with TRBD2 matching over 9 bases. CDR3 length: 15 amino acids. CDR1 is GTSNPN and CDR2 is SVGIG in the germline V gene (reference sequence). With V trimmed by 3 bases and J by 4 bases, 6 bases remained unmatched. This chain's CDR3 is CAWRKAGGGTGELFF. The CDR3 DNA sequence: TGTGCCTGGAGGAAAGCGGGGGGCGGCACCGGGGAGCTGTTTTTT.

This clone was seen only once. The chain has TRBV9 and TRBJ2-2; 10 bases agree with TRBD2. CDR3 length: 16 amino acids. CDR1 is SGDLS and CDR2 is YYNGEE in the germline V gene. Trimming removed 4 bases from V and 0 bases from J; junction bases left unmatched: 3. CDR3 sequence: CASSIAGGANTGELFF. CDR3 nucleotides: TGTGCCAGCAGCATAGCGGGGGGAGCGAACACCGGGGAGCTGTTTTTT.

This CDR3 reads CASRPDSNGEQYF. The CDR3 coding sequence is TGCGCCAGCAGACCCGACAGCAACGGCGAGCAGTACTTC. The chain employs TRBV5-1 and TRBJ2-7, with a possible D match to TRBD1 (5 bases). The V gene's germline CDR1 is SGHRS and CDR2 YFSETQ. V was shortened by 5 bases and J by 6 bases, with 15 bases between the two germline ends. The CDR3 totals 13 residues.